Presented here are 5 T cell receptor beta chains from one specimen sequenced in a study of blood T cell repertoires in COVID-19. Assay: immunoSEQ multiplex PCR; the TCRdb copy retains only in-frame clones and omits some. The sample carries approximately 290,000 clones, approximately 91% recorded once. The sequenced sample was peripheral blood. The receptors stem from a woman aged 55-69 years with acute or convalescent COVID-19.

This clone was seen a handful of times. This sequence joins TRBV13 and TRBJ1-2, with TRBD1 identical over 7 bases. The CDR3 runs 15 residues. CDR1 PRHDT and CDR2 FYEKMQ come from the germline V gene (reference sequence). J gave up 1 base and V 3 bases, and 5 bases lay outside the gene matches. CDR3 coding DNA: TGTGCCAGCAGCTTCCAGGGACAGTTTAACTATGGCTACACCTTC. Protein sequence: CASSFQGQFNYGYTF.

The rearrangement joins TRBV9 to TRBJ2-2; D is undetermined. Trimming removed 2 bases from V and 0 bases from J, with 8 bases in between. CDR3 length equals 15 residues. Germline CDR1 and CDR2: SGDLS and YYNGEE. The CDR3 nucleotides read TGTGCCAGCAGCGTGGGCCTTACGAACACCGGGGAGCTGTTTTTT. It codes for CASSVGLTNTGELFF. Variable domain in full (rest from reference TRBV9 and TRBJ2-2): DSGVTQTPKHLITATGQRVTLRCSPRSGDLSVYWYQQSLDQGLQFLIQYYNGEERAKGNILERFSAQQFPDLHSELNLSSLELGDSALYFCASSVGLTNTGELFFGEGSRLTVL.

This chain connects TRBV7-2 to TRBJ1-6; 7 nucleotides match TRBD1. V gave up 3 bases and J gave up 7 bases; unmatched junction bases: 3. The germline CDR1 and CDR2 sequences are SGHTA and FQGNSA. The CDR3 loop spans 14 amino acids. The chain's CDR3 is CASSLGQINSPLHF. CDR3 coding DNA: TGTGCCAGCAGCTTGGGACAGATAAATTCACCCCTCCACTTT.

On this clone: The sample holds other DNA sequences that translate to the same CDR3. The gene calls are TRBV7-2 and TRBJ1-5, with D possibly matching TRBD1 (5 bases). Trimming shortened V by 1 base and J by 5 bases, and 6 bases separated the two germline ends. This CDR3 is 13 amino acids long. Germline loops: CDR1 SGHTA, CDR2 FQGNSA. CDR3 bases: TGTGCCAGCAGCTTAGTAGGGGATCAGCCCCAGCATTTT. It is translated as CASSLVGDQPQHF.

The genes are TRBV5-4 and TRBJ2-5, with 7 bases matching TRBD1. The germline V gene encodes CDR1 SGHNT and CDR2 YYREEE (reference sequence). The CDR3 extends over 15 amino acids. The V and J ends lost 4 bases and 4 bases, in that order; junction bases with no gene match: 10. CDR3 coding DNA: TGTGCCAGCAGCGATCGACAGGGTTTAGGAGAGACCCAGTACTTC. Translated: CASSDRQGLGETQYF.